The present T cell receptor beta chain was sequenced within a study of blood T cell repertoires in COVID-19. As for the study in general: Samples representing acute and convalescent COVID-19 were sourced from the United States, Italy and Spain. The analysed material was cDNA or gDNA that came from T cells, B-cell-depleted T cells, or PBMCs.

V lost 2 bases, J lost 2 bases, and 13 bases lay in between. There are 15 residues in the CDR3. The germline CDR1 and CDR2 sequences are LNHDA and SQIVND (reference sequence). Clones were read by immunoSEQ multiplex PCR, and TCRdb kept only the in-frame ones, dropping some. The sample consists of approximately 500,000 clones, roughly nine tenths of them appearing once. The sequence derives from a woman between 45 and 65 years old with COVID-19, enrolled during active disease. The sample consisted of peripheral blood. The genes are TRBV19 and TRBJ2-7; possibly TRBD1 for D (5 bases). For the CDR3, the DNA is TGTGCCAGTAGTATACAACAGGCGATAACCTACGAGCAGTACTTC. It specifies CASSIQQAITYEQYF.